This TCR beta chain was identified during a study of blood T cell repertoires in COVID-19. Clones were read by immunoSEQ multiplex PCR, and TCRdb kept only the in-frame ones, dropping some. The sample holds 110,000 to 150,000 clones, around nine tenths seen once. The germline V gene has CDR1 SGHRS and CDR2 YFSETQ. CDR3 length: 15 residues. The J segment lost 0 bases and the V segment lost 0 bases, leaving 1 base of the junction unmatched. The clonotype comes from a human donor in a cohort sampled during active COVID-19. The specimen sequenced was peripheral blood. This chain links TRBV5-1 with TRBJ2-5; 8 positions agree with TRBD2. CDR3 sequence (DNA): TGCGCCAGCAGCTTGGTAGCGGGAAACCAAGAGACCCAGTACTTC. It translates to CASSLVAGNQETQYF.